Each of the 15 T cell receptor beta chains below was sequenced from the same sample in a study of identical twins. A single record per CDR3 protein comes from TCRdb applying MiXCR to the 5' RACE reads. The sample holds roughly 480,000 distinct CDR3 sequences, around 24% seen once. The sample also formed part of further work on T cells expressing NK-cell markers.

Sequencing was carried out using CD4+ T cells sorted from blood. The origin of the receptors is a woman aged 18-30 years in good health.

This CDR3 reads CASSQQEETQYF. For the CDR3, the DNA is TGCGCCAGCAGCCAGCAAGAAGAGACCCAGTACTTC. The chain is built from TRBV5-1 and TRBJ2-5; D is ambiguous. This CDR3 is 12 amino acids long. Germline assignment: CDR1 SGHRS and CDR2 YFSETQ. V was cut by 4 bases and J by 3 bases, with 7 bases left in between.

The chain carries TRBV28 and TRBJ1-5; a possible D gene is TRBD1 (5 bases). This CDR3 comprises 15 residues. Germline V gives CDR1 MDHEN, CDR2 SYDVKM. V lost 6 bases and J 1 base, leaving 13 bases between the germline ends. The CDR3 spells CASRHPGPSNQPQHF. The CDR3 DNA sequence: TGTGCCAGCAGGCACCCGGGACCGAGCAATCAGCCCCAGCATTTT.

This clonotype was observed once. V usage is TRBV20-1 and J usage is TRBJ2-1, with 7 bases fitting TRBD2. Germline loops: CDR1 DFQATT, CDR2 SNEGSKA (reference sequence). The CDR3 extends over 12 amino acids. CDR3 residues: CSGGMAYNEQFF. The CDR3 DNA reads TGCAGCGGGGGGATGGCGTACAATGAGCAGTTCTTC.

This clonotype occurred a few times. The chain joins TRBV6-2 or TRBV6-3 to TRBJ1-5; D is ambiguous. CDR1 and CDR2 (germline): MNHEY, SVGEGT. Trimming took off 5 bases at V and 13 bases at J, with 15 bases between the two ends. This CDR3 contains 12 residues. The CDR3 loop is CASSTRYREQHF. In DNA, the CDR3 is TGTGCCAGCAGTACACGGTATCGGGAACAGCATTTT.

This chain uses TRBV20-1 with TRBJ1-5; D remains ambiguous. Germline V lookup: CDR1 DFQATT, CDR2 SNEGSKA (reference sequence). The CDR3 has 15 residues. The germline V and J ends were trimmed by 1 base and 3 bases, with 13 bases remaining between them. The CDR3 reads CSARVGGSVNQPQHF. In nucleotides, the CDR3 is TGCAGTGCTAGAGTCGGAGGGAGTGTCAATCAGCCCCAGCATTTT.

This clonotype has just a few counts. The chain joins TRBV27 to TRBJ2-2; no reliable D call. The V gene lost 3 bases and the J gene lost 0 bases, with 11 bases spanning the gap. Germline CDR1 and CDR2: MNHEY and SMNVEV (reference sequence). The CDR3 consists of 16 residues. CDR3 loop: CASSFVFSANTGELFF. CDR3 sequence (DNA): TGTGCCAGCAGTTTCGTGTTTTCAGCGAACACCGGGGAGCTGTTTTTT.

This chain links TRBV6-1 with TRBJ2-1; D possibly matches TRBD1 or TRBD2 (7 bases each). The germline gives CDR1 MNHNS, CDR2 SASEGT. V was pared by 10 bases and J by 4 bases, with 14 bases between. This CDR3 is built from 13 residues. The CDR3 region is CATRRGGYNEQFF. In nucleotides, the CDR3 is TGTGCCACGCGCAGGGGGGGATACAATGAGCAGTTCTTC.

This clonotype was observed a few times. The chain couples TRBV11-2 to TRBJ2-5, with D hard to call. CDR1 and CDR2 (germline): SGHAT, FQNNGV. The V end lost 2 bases, the J end lost 5 bases, and 15 bases lay between the germline ends. This CDR3 spans 15 amino acids. For the CDR3, the DNA is TGTGCCAGCAGCTTAACCCCGTCGGCCACGGAGACCCAGTACTTC. Its translation is CASSLTPSATETQYF.

This sequence joins TRBV14 and TRBJ2-4; possible D gene TRBD1, 5 bases. With 6 bases removed from V and 4 bases from J, the gap between germline ends came to 10 bases. The CDR3 is made up of 13 amino acids. CDR1 and CDR2 from the germline V gene are SGHDN and FVKESK. CDR3 nucleotide sequence: TGTGCCAGCAGACAGGACGCGAAAAACATTCAGTACTTC. Encoded protein: CASRQDAKNIQYF.

This clonotype has more than one count but fewer than ten. The DNA for the CDR3 is TGCGCCAGCAGCTCACGACTAGCGGGGTATGAGCAGTTCTTC. Encoded protein: CASSSRLAGYEQFF. J is TRBJ2-1 and V is TRBV5-1, with TRBD2 matching over 11 bases. The V gene end was trimmed by 3 bases and the J gene end by 8 bases; junction bases not matched to a gene: 4. Germline CDR1 and CDR2: SGHRS and YFSETQ. CDR3 size: 14 residues. The full variable domain, rest sourced from reference TRBV5-1 and TRBJ2-1, is KAGVTQTPRYLIKTRGQQVTLSCSPISGHRSVSWYQQTPGQGLQFLFEYFSETQRNKGNFPGRFSGRQFSNSRSEMNVSTLELGDSALYLCASSSRLAGYEQFFGPGTRLTVL.

This clonotype was recorded a few times. The chain carries TRBV29-1 and TRBJ1-3; D is ambiguous. Looked up from germline, CDR1 is SQVTM and CDR2 is ANQGSEA. The CDR3 extends over 12 amino acids. The V and J ends lost 5 bases and 0 bases respectively, with 5 bases between them. The DNA of the CDR3 is TGCAGCGTTCTGAGCTCTGGAAACACCATATATTTT. Translated: CSVLSSGNTIYF.

This clonotype was seen only a few times. The chain has TRBV20-1 and TRBJ2-3; 7 bases fit TRBD2. From germline, CDR1 is DFQATT and CDR2 SNEGSKA (reference sequence). The CDR3 is 12 amino acids. The J segment lost 5 bases and the V segment lost 6 bases, leaving 5 bases of the junction unmatched. The CDR3 is CSAGGSQDTQYF. The CDR3 DNA is TGCAGTGCAGGCGGGAGCCAAGATACGCAGTATTTT.

The chain has TRBV18 and TRBJ2-7; TRBD2 aligns across 8 bases. This CDR3 comprises 17 residues. V was clipped by 2 bases and J by 1 base; unmatched bases: 10. CDR1 and CDR2 from the germline V gene are KGHSH and LQKENI. CDR3 residues: CASSPKTPAGDSYEQYF. The CDR3, as DNA: TGTGCCAGCTCACCAAAAACCCCAGCGGGGGATTCCTACGAGCAGTACTTC. Supplemented by reference TRBV18 and TRBJ2-7, the full variable domain reads NAGVMQNPRHLVRRRGQEARLRCSPMKGHSHVYWYRQLPEEGLKFMVYLQKENIIDESGMPKERFSAEFPKEGPSILRIQQVVRGDSAAYFCASSPKTPAGDSYEQYFGPGTRLTVT.

This clonotype was seen more than once but under ten times. The chain is built from TRBV7-3 and TRBJ2-1; 9 bases fit TRBD1. V shed 5 bases, J shed 2 bases, and the junction held 7 bases outside the gene matches. The CDR3 extends over 16 amino acids. The V gene's germline CDR1 is SGHTA and CDR2 FQGTGA. This CDR3 reads CASSPKTGGAYNEQFF. Here the CDR3 DNA reads TGTGCCAGCAGCCCCAAAACAGGGGGCGCCTACAATGAGCAGTTCTTC.

This clonotype was observed a few times. This chain joins TRBV20-1 and TRBJ2-7, with TRBD1 matching over 11 bases. Germline V lookup: CDR1 DFQATT, CDR2 SNEGSKA (reference sequence). This CDR3 is 12 amino acids long. J was trimmed by 5 bases and V by 5 bases; bases with no gene match: 2. DNA of the CDR3: TGCAGTGCTGGACAGGGGGCCCACGAGCAGTACTTC. Residues: CSAGQGAHEQYF.